This record looks at one T cell receptor beta chain sequence and its context. Its matching antigen is unknown. The data are from a study of OX40 agonist ivuxolimab in advanced cancers. Study-wide background: Partial responses were achieved by three patients, one with hepatocellular carcinoma and two with cutaneous melanoma. Findings and limits, study-wide: By week 6 at 0.1 to 3.0 mg/kg, blood CD4+ and CD8+ T cells had expanded clonally.

TCRdb keeps only in-frame clones here, not all; method: immunoSEQ multiplex PCR. The sample includes approximately 68,000 clones, approximately 88% of them seen just once. The TCR originated in an adult with an advanced solid tumor such as melanoma, head and neck, liver or kidney cancer. Material: CD4+ or CD8+ T cells sorted from blood, obtained in a trial of the OX40 agonist ivuxolimab.

The CDR3 loop reads CASSSGQGYGNTIYF. CDR3 DNA sequence: TGTGCCAGCAGCTCGGGACAGGGGTATGGAAACACCATATATTTT. The genes are TRBV5-4 and TRBJ1-3, with 10 positions matching TRBD1. Germline lookup yields CDR1 SGHNT and CDR2 YYREEE (reference sequence). After removal of 3 bases from V and 3 bases from J, the junction contained 3 bases not matched to a gene. The CDR3 contains 15 residues.